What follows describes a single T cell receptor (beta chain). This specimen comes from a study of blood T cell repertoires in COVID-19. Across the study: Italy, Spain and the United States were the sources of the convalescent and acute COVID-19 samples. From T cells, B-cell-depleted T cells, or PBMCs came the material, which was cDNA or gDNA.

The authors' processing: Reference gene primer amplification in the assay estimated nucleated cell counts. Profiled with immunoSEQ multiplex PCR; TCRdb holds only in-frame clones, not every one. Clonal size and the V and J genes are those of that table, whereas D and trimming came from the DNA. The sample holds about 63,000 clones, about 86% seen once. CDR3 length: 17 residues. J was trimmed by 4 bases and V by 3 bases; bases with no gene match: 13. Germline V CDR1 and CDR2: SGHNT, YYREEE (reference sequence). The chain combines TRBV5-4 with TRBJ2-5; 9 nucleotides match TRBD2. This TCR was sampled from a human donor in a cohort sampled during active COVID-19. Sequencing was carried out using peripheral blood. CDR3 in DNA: TGTGCCAGCAGCTACCGGGGTAGCGGGAGTACCCCAGAGACCCAGTACTTC. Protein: CASSYRGSGSTPETQYF.